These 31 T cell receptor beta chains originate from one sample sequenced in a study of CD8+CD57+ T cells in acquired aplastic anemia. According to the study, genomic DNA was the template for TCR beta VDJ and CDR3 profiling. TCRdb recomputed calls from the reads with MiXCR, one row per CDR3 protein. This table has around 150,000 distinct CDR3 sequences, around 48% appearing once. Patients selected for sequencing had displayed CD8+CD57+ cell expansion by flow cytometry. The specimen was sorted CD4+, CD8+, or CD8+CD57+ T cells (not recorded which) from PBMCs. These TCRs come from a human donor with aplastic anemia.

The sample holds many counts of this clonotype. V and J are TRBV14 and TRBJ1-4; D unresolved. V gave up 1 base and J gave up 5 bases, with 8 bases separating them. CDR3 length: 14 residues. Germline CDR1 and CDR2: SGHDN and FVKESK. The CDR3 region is CASSQVDGNEKLFF. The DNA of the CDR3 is TGTGCCAGCAGCCAAGTAGACGGAAATGAAAAACTGTTTTTT. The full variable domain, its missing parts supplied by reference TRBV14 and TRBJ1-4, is EAGVTQFPSHSVIEKGQTVTLRCDPISGHDNLYWYRRVMGKEIKFLLHFVKESKQDESGMPNNRFLAERTGGTYSTLKVQPAELEDSGVYFCASSQVDGNEKLFFGSGTQLSVL.

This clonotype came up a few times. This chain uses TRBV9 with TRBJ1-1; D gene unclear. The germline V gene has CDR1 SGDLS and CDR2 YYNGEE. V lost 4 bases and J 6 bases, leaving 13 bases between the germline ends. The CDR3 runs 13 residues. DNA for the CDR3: TGTGCCAGCAGCTCCTTTTCTGTAGCTGAAGCTTTCTTT. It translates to CASSSFSVAEAFF.

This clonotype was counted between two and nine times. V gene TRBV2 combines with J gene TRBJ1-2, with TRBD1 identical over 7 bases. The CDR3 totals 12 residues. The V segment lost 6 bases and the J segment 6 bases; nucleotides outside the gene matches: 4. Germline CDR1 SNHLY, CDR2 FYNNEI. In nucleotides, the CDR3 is TGTGCCAGCAGGGGGGACAGCGATGGCTACACCTTC. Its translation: CASRGDSDGYTF.

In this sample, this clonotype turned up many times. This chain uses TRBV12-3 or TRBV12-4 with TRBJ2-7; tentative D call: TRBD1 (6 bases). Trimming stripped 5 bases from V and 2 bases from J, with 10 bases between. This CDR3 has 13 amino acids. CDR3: CASSTGTTYEQYF. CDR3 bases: TGTGCCAGCAGTACCGGGACAACCTACGAGCAGTACTTC.

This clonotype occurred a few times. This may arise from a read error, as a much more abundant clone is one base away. CDR3 in amino acids: CASSLSTVAGEQYF. CDR3 sequence (DNA): TGTGCCAGCAGCCTATCGACAGTGGCCGGCGAGCAGTACTTC. This chain joins TRBV9 and TRBJ2-7; maybe TRBD1 (5 bases). The length of the CDR3 is 14 residues. With 4 bases removed from V and 6 bases from J, the gap between germline ends came to 17 bases. In germline, CDR1 is SGDLS, CDR2 YYNGEE.

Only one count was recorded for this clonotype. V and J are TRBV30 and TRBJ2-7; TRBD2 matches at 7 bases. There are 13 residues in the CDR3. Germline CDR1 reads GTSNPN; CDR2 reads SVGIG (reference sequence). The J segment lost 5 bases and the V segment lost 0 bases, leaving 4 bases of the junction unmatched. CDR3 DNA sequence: TGTGCCTGGAGTGTAGGCGGGAGCCACGAGCAGTACTTC. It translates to CAWSVGGSHEQYF. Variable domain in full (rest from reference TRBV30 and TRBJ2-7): SQTIHQWPATLVQPVGSPLSLECTVEGTSNPNLYWYRQAAGRGLQLLFYSVGIGQISSEVPQNLSASRPQDRQFILSSKKLLLSDSGFYLCAWSVGGSHEQYFGPGTRLTVT.

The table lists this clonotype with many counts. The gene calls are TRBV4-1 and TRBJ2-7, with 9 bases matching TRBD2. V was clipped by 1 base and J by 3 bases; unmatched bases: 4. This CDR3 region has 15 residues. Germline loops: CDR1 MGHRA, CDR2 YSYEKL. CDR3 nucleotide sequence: TGCGCCAGCAGCCAAGTAGCGGGGGAAAGCTACGAGCAGTACTTC. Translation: CASSQVAGESYEQYF.

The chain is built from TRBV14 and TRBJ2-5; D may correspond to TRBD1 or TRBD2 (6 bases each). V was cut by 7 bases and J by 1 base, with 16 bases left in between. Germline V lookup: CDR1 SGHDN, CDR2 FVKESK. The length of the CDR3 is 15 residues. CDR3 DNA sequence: TGTGCCAGCAACCTTGGGGGGCAGCCCCAAGAGACCCAGTACTTC. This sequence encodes CASNLGGQPQETQYF.

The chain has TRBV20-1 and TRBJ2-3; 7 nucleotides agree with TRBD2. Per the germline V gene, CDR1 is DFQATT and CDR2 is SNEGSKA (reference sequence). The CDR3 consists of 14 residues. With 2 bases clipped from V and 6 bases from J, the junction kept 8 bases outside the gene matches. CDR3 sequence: CSARSSGGYDTQYF. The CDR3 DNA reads TGCAGTGCTAGATCGTCCGGGGGGTACGATACGCAGTATTTT.

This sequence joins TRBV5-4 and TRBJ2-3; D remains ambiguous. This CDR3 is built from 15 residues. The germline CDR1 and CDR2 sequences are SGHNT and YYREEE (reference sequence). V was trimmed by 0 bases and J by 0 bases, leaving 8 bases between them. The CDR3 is CASSLDGGSTDTQYF. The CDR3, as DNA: TGTGCCAGCAGCTTGGACGGCGGAAGCACAGATACGCAGTATTTT.

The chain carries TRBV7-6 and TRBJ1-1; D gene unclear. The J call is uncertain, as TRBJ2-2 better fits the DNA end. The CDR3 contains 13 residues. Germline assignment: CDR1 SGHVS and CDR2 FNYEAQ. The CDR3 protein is CASKGANTGELFF. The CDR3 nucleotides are TGTGCCAGCAAGGGCGCGAACACCGGGGAGCTGTTTTTT.

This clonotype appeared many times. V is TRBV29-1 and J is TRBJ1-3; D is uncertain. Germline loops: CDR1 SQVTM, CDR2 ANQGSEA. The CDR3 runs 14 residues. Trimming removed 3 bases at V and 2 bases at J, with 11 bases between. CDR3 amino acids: CSVDFLRAGNTIYF. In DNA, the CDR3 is TGCAGCGTTGATTTTCTTAGGGCTGGAAACACCATATATTTT.

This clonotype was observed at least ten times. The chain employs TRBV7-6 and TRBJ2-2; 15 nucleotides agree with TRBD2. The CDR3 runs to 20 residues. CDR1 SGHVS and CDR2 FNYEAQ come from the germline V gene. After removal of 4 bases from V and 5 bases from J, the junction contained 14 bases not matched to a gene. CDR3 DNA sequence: TGTGCCAGCAGCTCAAAGACCGGGACTAGCGGGAGGTCAAGGACCGGGGAGCTGTTTTTT. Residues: CASSSKTGTSGRSRTGELFF.

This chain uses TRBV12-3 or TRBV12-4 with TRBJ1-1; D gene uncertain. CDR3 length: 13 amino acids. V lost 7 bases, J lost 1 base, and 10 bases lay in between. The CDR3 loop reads CASNIQENTEAFF. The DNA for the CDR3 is TGTGCCAGCAACATCCAGGAGAACACTGAAGCTTTCTTT.

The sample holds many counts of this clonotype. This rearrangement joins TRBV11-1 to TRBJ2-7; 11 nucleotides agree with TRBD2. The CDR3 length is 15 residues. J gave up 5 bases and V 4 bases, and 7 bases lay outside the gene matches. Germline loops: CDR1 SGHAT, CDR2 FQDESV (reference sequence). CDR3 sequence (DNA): TGTGCCAGCAGCTCACGCCTAGCGGGAGGTAACGAGCAGTACTTC. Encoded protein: CASSSRLAGGNEQYF.

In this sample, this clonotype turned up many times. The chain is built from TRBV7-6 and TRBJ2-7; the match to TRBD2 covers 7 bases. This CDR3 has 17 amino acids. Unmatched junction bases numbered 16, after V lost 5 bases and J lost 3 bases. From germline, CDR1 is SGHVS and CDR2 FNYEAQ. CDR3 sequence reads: CASSRRGFQAGLYEQYF. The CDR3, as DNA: TGTGCCAGCAGCCGTAGAGGGTTTCAAGCGGGGCTCTACGAGCAGTACTTC.

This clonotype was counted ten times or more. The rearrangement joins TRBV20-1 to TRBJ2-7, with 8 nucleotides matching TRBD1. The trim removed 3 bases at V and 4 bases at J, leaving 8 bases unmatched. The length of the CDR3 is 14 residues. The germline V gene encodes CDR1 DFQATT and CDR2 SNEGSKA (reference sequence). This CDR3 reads CSASGAGGWYEQYF. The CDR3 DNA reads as TGCAGTGCTAGTGGGGCAGGGGGCTGGTACGAGCAGTACTTC.

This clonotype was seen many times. The CDR3 spells CAWSAIGTVGETQYF. As DNA, the CDR3 is TGTGCCTGGAGTGCCATCGGGACAGTGGGGGAGACCCAGTACTTC. The rearrangement uses TRBV30 and TRBJ2-5, with 7 bases aligning to TRBD1. Trimming took 1 base from V and 5 from J; bases not matched to a gene: 10. The germline V gene has CDR1 GTSNPN and CDR2 SVGIG (reference sequence). This CDR3 has 15 amino acids.

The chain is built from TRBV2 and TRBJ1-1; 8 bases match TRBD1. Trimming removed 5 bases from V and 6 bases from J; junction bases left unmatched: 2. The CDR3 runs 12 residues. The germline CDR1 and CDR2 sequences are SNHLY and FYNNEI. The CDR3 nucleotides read TGTGCCAGCAGTTGGACAGGGTCTGAAGCTTTCTTT. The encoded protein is CASSWTGSEAFF. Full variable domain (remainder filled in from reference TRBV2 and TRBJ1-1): EPEVTQTPSHQVTQMGQEVILRCVPISNHLYFYWYRQILGQKVEFLVSFYNNEISEKSEIFDDQFSVERPDGSNFTLKIRSTKLEDSAMYFCASSWTGSEAFFGQGTRLTVV.

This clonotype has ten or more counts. The CDR3 DNA reads TGTGCCAGCAGCCTCGGTGGGGTGAACACTGAAGCTTTCTTT. Translation: CASSLGGVNTEAFF. The V and J genes are TRBV5-4 and TRBJ1-1; D gene unclear. The CDR3 is 14 amino acids. Germline CDR1 reads SGHNT; CDR2 reads YYREEE (reference sequence). Trimming took off 4 bases at V and 0 bases at J, with 10 bases between the two ends.

The CDR3 sequence is CSARDRYRANVLTF. CDR3 DNA: TGCAGTGCTAGAGATCGGTATAGGGCCAACGTCCTGACTTTC. The genes are TRBV20-1 and TRBJ2-6; D is uncertain. Trimming removed 0 bases at V and 5 bases at J, with 8 bases between. CDR1 DFQATT and CDR2 SNEGSKA come from the germline V gene (reference sequence). CDR3 length: 14 amino acids.

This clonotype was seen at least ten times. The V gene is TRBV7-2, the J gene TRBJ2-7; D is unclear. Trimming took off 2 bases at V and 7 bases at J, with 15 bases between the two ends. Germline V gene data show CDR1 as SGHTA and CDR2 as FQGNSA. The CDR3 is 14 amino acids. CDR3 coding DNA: TGTGCCAGCAGCTTAAGGCGGCGCGCAGGAGAGCAGTACTTC. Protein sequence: CASSLRRRAGEQYF.

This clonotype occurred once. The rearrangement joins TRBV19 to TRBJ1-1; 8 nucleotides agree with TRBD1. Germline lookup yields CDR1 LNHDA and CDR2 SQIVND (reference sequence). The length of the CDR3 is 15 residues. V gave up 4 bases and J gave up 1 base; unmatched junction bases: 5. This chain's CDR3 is CASSRGQAPNTEAFF. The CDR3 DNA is TGTGCCAGTAGTAGGGGACAGGCCCCGAACACTGAAGCTTTCTTT.

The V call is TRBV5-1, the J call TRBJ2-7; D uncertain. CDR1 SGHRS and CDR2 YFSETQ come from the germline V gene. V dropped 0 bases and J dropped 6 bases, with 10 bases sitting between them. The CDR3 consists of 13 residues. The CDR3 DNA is TGCGCCAGCAGCTTGGATTTGGGTAGCGAGCAGTACTTC. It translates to CASSLDLGSEQYF.

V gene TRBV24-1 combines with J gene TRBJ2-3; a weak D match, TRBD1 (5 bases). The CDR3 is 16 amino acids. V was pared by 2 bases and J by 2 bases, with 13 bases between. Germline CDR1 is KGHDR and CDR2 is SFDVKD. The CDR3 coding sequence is TGTGCCACCAGTGATTCAGGGCAGACCTACACAGATACGCAGTATTTT. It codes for CATSDSGQTYTDTQYF.

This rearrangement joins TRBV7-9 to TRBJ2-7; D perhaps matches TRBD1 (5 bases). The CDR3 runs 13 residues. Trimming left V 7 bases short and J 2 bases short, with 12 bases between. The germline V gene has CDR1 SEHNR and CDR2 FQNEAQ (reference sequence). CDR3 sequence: CASNKGRTYEQYF. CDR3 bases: TGTGCCAGCAACAAGGGGCGTACCTACGAGCAGTACTTC.

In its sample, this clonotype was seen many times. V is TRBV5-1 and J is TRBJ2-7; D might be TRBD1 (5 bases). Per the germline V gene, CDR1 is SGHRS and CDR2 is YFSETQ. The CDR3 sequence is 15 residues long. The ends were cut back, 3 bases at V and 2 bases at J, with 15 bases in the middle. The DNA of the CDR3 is TGCGCCAGCAGCTCCCTGGCAGGGCAGGCCTACGAGCAGTACTTC. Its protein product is CASSSLAGQAYEQYF.

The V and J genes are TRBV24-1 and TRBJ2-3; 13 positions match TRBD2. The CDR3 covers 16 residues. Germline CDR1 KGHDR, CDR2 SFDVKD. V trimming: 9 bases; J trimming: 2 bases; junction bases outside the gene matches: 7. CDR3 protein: CATARTSGGNTDTQYF. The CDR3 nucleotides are TGTGCCACCGCCCGGACTAGCGGGGGTAACACAGATACGCAGTATTTT.

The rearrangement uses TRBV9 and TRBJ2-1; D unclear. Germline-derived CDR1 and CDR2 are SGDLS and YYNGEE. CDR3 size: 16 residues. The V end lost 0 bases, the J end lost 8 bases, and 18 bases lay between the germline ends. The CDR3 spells CASSVGSRVWSDEQFF. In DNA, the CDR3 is TGTGCCAGCAGCGTAGGGTCTCGGGTATGGAGTGATGAGCAGTTCTTC.

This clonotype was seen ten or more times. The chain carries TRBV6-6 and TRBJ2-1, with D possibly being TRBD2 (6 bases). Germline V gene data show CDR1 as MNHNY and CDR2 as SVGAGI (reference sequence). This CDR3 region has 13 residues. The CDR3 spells CATISGTFNEQFF. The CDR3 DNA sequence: TGTGCTACCATTAGCGGAACCTTCAATGAGCAGTTCTTC.

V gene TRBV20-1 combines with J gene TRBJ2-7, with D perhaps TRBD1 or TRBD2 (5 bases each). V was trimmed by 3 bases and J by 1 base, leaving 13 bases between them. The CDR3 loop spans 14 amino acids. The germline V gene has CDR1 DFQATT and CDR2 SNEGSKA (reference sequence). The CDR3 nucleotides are TGCAGTGCTAGCGAGGGGTATGGTTCCTACGAGCAGTACTTC. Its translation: CSASEGYGSYEQYF.